This T cell receptor (beta chain) was recovered during a study of cytomegalovirus exposure and HLA in healthy donors. Notes on this clone: Its antigen is unknown.

Whole-study results and caveats: The authors later linked a missense DCLRE1C variant to TCR beta V- and J-gene trimming.

A multiplex PCR was run with 60 Vbeta primers and 13 Jbeta primers. Methods used by the authors: Later analysis identified tens of millions of unique TCR beta chains, 10 million to 12 million shared. The repertoire was sequenced with immunoSEQ multiplex PCR; TCRdb's copy has only in-frame clones and lacks some. Clonal size and the V and J genes are those of that table, whereas D and trimming came from the DNA. The data show about 150,000 clones, 70% to 80% seen once. This CDR3 contains 14 residues. The germline gives CDR1 SEHNR, CDR2 FQNEAQ (reference sequence). The sequenced sample was PBMCs. The genes are TRBV7-9 and TRBJ2-5, with a tentative D call TRBD1 (6 bases). The closer fit of TRBJ2-7 to the DNA end suggests the J call may be wrong. This clonotype was obtained from a human donor in good health. The CDR3 is CASRPTGIPYEQYF. CDR3 nucleotide sequence: TGTGCCAGCAGACCAACAGGGATTCCCTACGAGCAGTACTTC.